Each of the 28 T cell receptor beta chains below was sequenced from the same sample in a study of CD8 T cells in ankylosing spondylitis. These TCRs are of unknown antigen specificity. Findings and caveats of the study: A TCR beta motif of eight highly homologous variants appeared characteristic of ankylosing spondylitis blood.

TCRdb used MiXCR to reprocess the 5' RACE reads, holding one entry per CDR3 protein. The table has a few hundred thousand distinct CDR3 sequences, approximately 20% seen once. The sample taken for sequencing was blood, either unsorted or a sorted T cell fraction (not recorded which). The receptors stem from a male donor with ankylosing spondylitis.

The genes are TRBV10-3 and TRBJ1-1; D call uncertain. Trimming left V 3 bases short and J 0 bases short, with 11 bases between. CDR3 length: 15 residues. Germline values: CDR1 ENHRY, CDR2 SYGVKD. CDR3 DNA: TGTGCCATCAGTGAATCTAGGAGTTTGAACACTGAAGCTTTCTTT. This codes for CAISESRSLNTEAFF.

The gene calls are TRBV30 and TRBJ2-1; 11 nucleotides agree with TRBD2. The CDR3 sequence is 14 residues long. V dropped 3 bases and J dropped 6; count of bases not matched to a gene: 4. Germline loops: CDR1 GTSNPN, CDR2 SVGIG (reference sequence). CDR3 sequence reads: CAWRLAGVVNEQFF. DNA of the CDR3: TGTGCCTGGAGACTAGCGGGAGTTGTCAATGAGCAGTTCTTC.

This clonotype was observed a few times. The chain couples TRBV20-1 to TRBJ2-5; 10 bases fit TRBD1. Germline V lookup: CDR1 DFQATT, CDR2 SNEGSKA (reference sequence). V trimming: 5 bases; J trimming: 5 bases; junction bases outside the gene matches: 8. The CDR3 spans 14 residues. As DNA, the CDR3 is TGCAGTGCTTTCGGACAGGGGGAAGGGGAGACCCAGTACTTC. Amino acid sequence: CSAFGQGEGETQYF.

The chain links TRBV7-2 to TRBJ1-2; weak D call: TRBD1 (6 bases). Trimming removed 1 base at V and 2 bases at J, with 14 bases between. The germline V gene encodes CDR1 SGHTA and CDR2 FQGNSA. The CDR3 length is 16 residues. CDR3 bases: TGTGCCAGCAGCTTAGGGGCAACGGGACAAAACTATGGCTACACCTTC. It is translated as CASSLGATGQNYGYTF.

The J gene is TRBJ1-2, the V gene TRBV28; D remains unclear. V lost 6 bases, J lost 4 bases, and 6 bases lay in between. The CDR3 has 11 residues. In germline, CDR1 is MDHEN, CDR2 SYDVKM. The CDR3 loop reads CASSTPYGYTF. In DNA, the CDR3 is TGTGCCAGCAGCACACCCTATGGCTACACCTTC.

In this sample, this clonotype turned up a few times. This chain joins TRBV7-6 and TRBJ2-1, with D maybe TRBD1 (5 bases). Trimming cost V 2 bases and J 5 bases, with 16 bases left between them. The CDR3 has 16 residues. CDR1 is SGHVS and CDR2 is FNYEAQ in the germline V gene. CDR3 coding DNA: TGTGCCAGCAGCTTAATGTCCGAGTGGGGCCACAATGAGCAGTTCTTC. This translates into CASSLMSEWGHNEQFF.

The genes are TRBV28 and TRBJ2-3, with 11 bases that match TRBD2. V gave up 8 bases and J gave up 2 bases; unmatched junction bases: 6. CDR1 and CDR2 (germline): MDHEN, SYDVKM. This CDR3 region has 15 residues. The CDR3 here is CASEPGLAVTDTQYF. The CDR3 nucleotides are TGTGCCAGCGAACCGGGACTAGCGGTCACAGATACGCAGTATTTT.

This clonotype has a count of ten or more. This chain's CDR3 is CSARDLAGGWEETQYF. The CDR3 DNA follows: TGCAGTGCTAGAGATCTAGCGGGAGGTTGGGAAGAGACCCAGTACTTC. The chain links TRBV20-1 to TRBJ2-5; TRBD2 matches 11 bases. With V trimmed by 0 bases and J by 3 bases, 6 bases remained unmatched. The CDR3 is 16 residues long. The germline V gene has CDR1 DFQATT and CDR2 SNEGSKA (reference sequence).

There are a few counts of this clonotype. This rearrangement joins TRBV18 to TRBJ2-4; 8 nucleotides align to TRBD1. With V trimmed by 2 bases and J by 5 bases, 11 bases remained unmatched. The CDR3 length is 17 residues. CDR1 and CDR2 (germline): KGHSH, LQKENI. In nucleotides, the CDR3 is TGTGCCAGCTCACCATCAGGGGGCTCACGGGCCGAAAACATTCAGTACTTC. It specifies CASSPSGGSRAENIQYF.

The chain uses TRBV6-5 and TRBJ2-3; D is perhaps TRBD1 (6 bases). CDR1 and CDR2 (germline): MNHEY, SVGAGI. The CDR3 length is 15 residues. Trimming stripped 0 bases from V and 4 bases from J, with 11 bases between. The CDR3 sequence: CASSYSGAGPDTQYF. CDR3 coding DNA: TGTGCCAGCAGTTACTCGGGGGCAGGGCCAGATACGCAGTATTTT.

This clonotype showed up many times. The genes are TRBV6-6 and TRBJ2-7, with D possibly being TRBD2 (6 bases). The V gene lost 5 bases and the J gene lost 6 bases, with 8 bases spanning the gap. CDR3 length: 11 amino acids. The germline gives CDR1 MNHNY, CDR2 SVGAGI (reference sequence). The CDR3 DNA reads as TGTGCCAGCAGTGAGGAGGGCGAGCAGTACTTC. It specifies CASSEEGEQYF.

The V call is TRBV29-1, the J call TRBJ1-1; possible D gene TRBD1, 6 bases. The ends were cut back, 6 bases at V and 0 bases at J, with 11 bases in the middle. The CDR3 has 13 amino acids. Germline CDR1 SQVTM, CDR2 ANQGSEA. The CDR3 DNA reads as TGCAGCGTCCACAGGGTTTTGAACACTGAAGCTTTCTTT. Amino acids: CSVHRVLNTEAFF.

This clonotype has only a few counts. The chain couples TRBV5-1 to TRBJ2-2, with D possibly matching TRBD2 (5 bases). Germline CDR1 is SGHRS and CDR2 is YFSETQ. This CDR3 comprises 16 residues. With 7 bases removed from V and 0 bases from J, the gap between germline ends came to 16 bases. CDR3: CASGPGGGANTGELFF. In DNA, the CDR3 is TGCGCCAGCGGACCTGGAGGTGGGGCGAACACCGGGGAGCTGTTTTTT.

J is TRBJ2-3 and V is TRBV7-8, with D perhaps TRBD2 (6 bases). The CDR3 is 13 residues long. Trimming pared 5 bases from V and 7 bases from J, leaving 13 bases between. Per germline, CDR1 SGHVS and CDR2 FQNEAQ. In nucleotides, the CDR3 is TGTGCCAGCAGCGCCCTGGAGGGAAATACGCAGTATTTT. Protein sequence: CASSALEGNTQYF.

V and J are TRBV28 and TRBJ2-7; TRBD1 agrees at 9 bases. Per the germline V gene, CDR1 is MDHEN and CDR2 is SYDVKM. V gave up 7 bases and J gave up 5 bases; unmatched junction bases: 12. The CDR3 runs to 15 residues. CDR3 DNA: TGTGCCAGCAAAACATGGGGGGGGACAGGGAACGAGCAGTACTTC. It yields the protein CASKTWGGTGNEQYF.

The chain uses TRBV7-3 and TRBJ2-7, with 8 nucleotides matching TRBD1. The CDR3 spans 14 residues. In germline, CDR1 is SGHTA, CDR2 FQGTGA. V shed 7 bases, J shed 2 bases, and the junction held 7 bases outside the gene matches. The CDR3 coding sequence is TGTGCCAGCATCACGACAGGGGCCGCCTACGAGCAGTACTTC. Translation: CASITTGAAYEQYF. The whole variable domain, remainder taken from reference TRBV7-3 and TRBJ2-7, is GAGVSQTPSNKVTEKGKYVELRCDPISGHTALYWYRQSLGQGPEFLIYFQGTGAADDSGLPNDRFFAVRPEGSVSTLKIQRTERGDSAVYLCASITTGAAYEQYFGPGTRLTVT.

This clonotype was found many times. This sequence joins TRBV18 and TRBJ1-5, with D possibly TRBD1 on 5 matching bases. Germline CDR1 is KGHSH and CDR2 is LQKENI. Deletions cut 1 base from V and 3 bases from J, with 7 bases between. This CDR3 comprises 14 residues. DNA for the CDR3: TGTGCCAGCTCACCACGGGACCACAATCAGCCCCAGCATTTT. Translated, it gives CASSPRDHNQPQHF.

The chain carries TRBV2 and TRBJ2-1, with TRBD2 matching over 10 bases. CDR3 length equals 15 residues. Per germline, CDR1 SNHLY and CDR2 FYNNEI. V was pared by 4 bases and J by 7 bases, with 7 bases of the junction left unmatched. DNA of the CDR3: TGTGCCAGCAGTGTCGAGCGGGAGGGCCTAAATGAGCAGTTCTTC. This sequence encodes CASSVEREGLNEQFF.

The chain recombines TRBV10-2 with TRBJ2-1; 12 positions match TRBD2. V shed 4 bases and J 14 bases; nucleotides not matched to a gene: 9. This CDR3 has 14 residues. CDR1 is WSHSY and CDR2 is SAAADI in the germline V gene. The DNA for the CDR3 is TGCGCCAGCAGTGCCACTACTAGCGGGAGGTTGGAGTTCTTC. Its protein is CASSATTSGRLEFF.

The chain combines TRBV12-3 or TRBV12-4 with TRBJ1-3; D unclear. CDR3 size: 14 residues. V lost 5 bases, J lost 2 bases, and 10 bases lay in between. The CDR3 bases are TGTGCCAGCAGTCCCGCCTGGGCTGGAAACACCATATATTTT. As protein: CASSPAWAGNTIYF.

The chain has TRBV24-1 and TRBJ2-2; TRBD1 agrees at 9 bases. V shed 5 bases and J 0 bases; nucleotides not matched to a gene: 6. This CDR3 is built from 17 residues. CDR1 and CDR2 (germline): KGHDR, SFDVKD. The chain's CDR3 is CATSVHTGGANTGELFF. CDR3 bases: TGTGCCACCAGTGTACATACAGGGGGCGCGAACACCGGGGAGCTGTTTTTT.

The V call is TRBV20-1, the J call TRBJ1-1; no reliable D call. V lost 4 bases to trimming and J lost 11 bases, with 8 bases between them. The CDR3 is 9 residues long. Germline V CDR1 and CDR2: DFQATT, SNEGSKA (reference sequence). CDR3 protein: CSAIIWAFF. For the CDR3, the DNA is TGCAGTGCTATTATATGGGCTTTCTTT.

The sample holds a few counts of this clonotype. V usage is TRBV6-5 and J usage is TRBJ2-4; 7 positions agree with TRBD2. The V segment lost 2 bases and the J segment 0 bases; nucleotides outside the gene matches: 13. CDR1 is MNHEY, CDR2 SVGAGI, per germline. The CDR3 is 19 amino acids. The chain's CDR3 is CASSYPLAGRALAKNIQYF. CDR3 bases: TGTGCCAGCAGTTACCCCTTAGCGGGCCGGGCCTTAGCCAAAAACATTCAGTACTTC.

V usage is TRBV9 and J usage is TRBJ1-1; 9 bases agree with TRBD1. CDR1 is SGDLS, CDR2 YYNGEE, per germline. After removal of 7 bases from V and 1 base from J, the junction contained 11 bases not matched to a gene. The CDR3 length is 16 residues. The chain's CDR3 is CASGEGQGRGNTEAFF. The DNA for the CDR3 is TGTGCCAGCGGGGAGGGACAGGGCAGGGGGAACACTGAAGCTTTCTTT.

This clonotype was counted between two and nine times. This chain connects TRBV5-1 to TRBJ2-7, with 9 bases lining up with TRBD2. The germline CDR1 and CDR2 sequences are SGHRS and YFSETQ. The CDR3 consists of 13 residues. Unmatched junction bases numbered 5, after V lost 4 bases and J lost 6 bases. In DNA, the CDR3 is TGCGCCAGCAGCGCGGGACTAGCCTTCGAGCAGTACTTC. Translating it yields CASSAGLAFEQYF. Supplemented by reference TRBV5-1 and TRBJ2-7, the full variable domain reads KAGVTQTPRYLIKTRGQQVTLSCSPISGHRSVSWYQQTPGQGLQFLFEYFSETQRNKGNFPGRFSGRQFSNSRSEMNVSTLELGDSALYLCASSAGLAFEQYFGPGTRLTVT.

The chain combines TRBV20-1 with TRBJ1-1, with D possibly TRBD1 on 5 matching bases. Germline CDR1 reads DFQATT; CDR2 reads SNEGSKA (reference sequence). The V and J ends lost 5 bases and 5 bases respectively, with 12 bases between them. The CDR3 is made up of 12 amino acids. The chain's CDR3 is CSASRVLTEAFF. The DNA for the CDR3 is TGCAGTGCTTCCAGGGTGCTGACTGAAGCTTTCTTT.

V gene TRBV18 combines with J gene TRBJ1-1; D not resolved. Trimming removed 3 bases at V and 0 bases at J, with 11 bases between. The CDR3 consists of 15 residues. Looked up from germline, CDR1 is KGHSH and CDR2 is LQKENI. The CDR3 nucleotides read TGTGCCAGCTCACCGGCTTGGGGAATGAACACTGAAGCTTTCTTT. Translated, it gives CASSPAWGMNTEAFF.

The rearrangement joins TRBV7-3 to TRBJ2-1, with D perhaps matching TRBD2 (6 bases). CDR3 length: 13 amino acids. The germline V gene has CDR1 SGHTA and CDR2 FQGTGA. Trimming cost V 4 bases and J 10 bases, with 14 bases left between them. The CDR3 here is CASSYGRTNEQFF. As DNA, the CDR3 is TGTGCCAGCAGCTACGGCCGGACTAACGAGCAGTTCTTC.